This section outlines one T cell receptor beta chain sequence together with its context. The antigen remains unidentified. This sample is drawn from a study of response to subunit inactivated influenza vaccine. Study-level results: Authors suggested seasonal influenza vaccinations each recruit few new T cells.

Germline CDR1 LGHNA, CDR2 YSLEER. This CDR3 region has 17 residues. Trimming cost V 2 bases and J 6 bases, with 20 bases left between them. In TCRdb, the RT-PCR reads were re-called with MiXCR into one record per CDR3 protein. The repertoire has 450,000 to 700,000 distinct CDR3 sequences, approximately 15% of them found once; the top ten carry over 8.5%. The chain is built from TRBV4-3 and TRBJ2-1; tentative D call: TRBD1 (6 bases). The specimen was PBMCs from blood, collected roughly 12 days after vaccination. The receptor was derived from a man in his fifties who received an inactivated influenza vaccine. The CDR3 loop is CASSQHPRGKPGNEQFF. The CDR3 DNA reads TGCGCCAGCAGCCAACACCCGAGGGGGAAACCGGGCAATGAGCAGTTCTTC.